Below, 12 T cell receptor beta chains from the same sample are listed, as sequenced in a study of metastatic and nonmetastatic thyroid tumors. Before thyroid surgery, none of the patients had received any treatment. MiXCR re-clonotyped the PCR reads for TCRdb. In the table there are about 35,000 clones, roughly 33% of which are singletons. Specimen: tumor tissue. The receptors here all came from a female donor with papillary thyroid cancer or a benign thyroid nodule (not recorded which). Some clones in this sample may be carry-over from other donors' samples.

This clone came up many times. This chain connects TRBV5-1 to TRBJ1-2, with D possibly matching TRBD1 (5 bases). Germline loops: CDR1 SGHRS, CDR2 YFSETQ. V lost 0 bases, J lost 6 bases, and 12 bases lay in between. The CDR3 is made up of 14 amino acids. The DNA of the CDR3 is TGCGCCAGCAGCTTGGACCAGGGATGGGATGGCTACACCTTC. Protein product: CASSLDQGWDGYTF.

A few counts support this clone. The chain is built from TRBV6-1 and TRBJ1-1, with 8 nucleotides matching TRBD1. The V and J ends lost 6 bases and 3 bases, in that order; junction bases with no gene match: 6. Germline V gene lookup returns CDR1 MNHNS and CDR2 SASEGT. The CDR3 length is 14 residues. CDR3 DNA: TGTGCCAGCAGCCGGGACAGGTTGGACACTGAAGCTTTCTTT. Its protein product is CASSRDRLDTEAFF.

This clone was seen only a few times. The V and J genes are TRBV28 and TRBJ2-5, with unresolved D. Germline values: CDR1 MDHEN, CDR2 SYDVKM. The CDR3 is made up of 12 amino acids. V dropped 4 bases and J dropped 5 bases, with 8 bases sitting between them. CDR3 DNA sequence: TGTGCCAGCAGTTCAGTCATGGAGACCCAGTACTTC. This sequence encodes CASSSVMETQYF.

CDR3 DNA sequence: TGTGCCAGCGGAGATTACATGAACACTGAAGCTTTCTTT. It is translated as CASGDYMNTEAFF. The chain employs TRBV6-1 and TRBJ1-1; D gene uncertain. The germline V gene encodes CDR1 MNHNS and CDR2 SASEGT. Trimming took off 8 bases at V and 0 bases at J, with 10 bases between the two ends. This CDR3 contains 13 residues.

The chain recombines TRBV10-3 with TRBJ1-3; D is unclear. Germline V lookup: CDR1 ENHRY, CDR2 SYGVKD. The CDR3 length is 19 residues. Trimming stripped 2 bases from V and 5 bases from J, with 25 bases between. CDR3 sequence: CAISEIRVERDRIRNTIYF. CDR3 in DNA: TGTGCCATCAGTGAGATTAGGGTTGAGAGGGATCGTATTAGAAACACCATATATTTT.

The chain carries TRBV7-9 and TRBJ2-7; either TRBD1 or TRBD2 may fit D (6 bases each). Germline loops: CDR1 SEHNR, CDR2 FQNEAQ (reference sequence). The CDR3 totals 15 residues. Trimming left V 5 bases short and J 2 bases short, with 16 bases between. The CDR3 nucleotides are TGTGCCAGCAGCCCACAGAAGGGGGGACCCTACGAGCAGTACTTC. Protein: CASSPQKGGPYEQYF.

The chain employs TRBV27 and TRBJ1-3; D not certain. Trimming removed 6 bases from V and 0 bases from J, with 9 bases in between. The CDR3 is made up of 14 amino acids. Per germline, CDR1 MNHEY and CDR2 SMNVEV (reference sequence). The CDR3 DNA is TGTGCCAGCAGGAGCCTCGGCTCTGGAAACACCATATATTTT. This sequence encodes CASRSLGSGNTIYF.

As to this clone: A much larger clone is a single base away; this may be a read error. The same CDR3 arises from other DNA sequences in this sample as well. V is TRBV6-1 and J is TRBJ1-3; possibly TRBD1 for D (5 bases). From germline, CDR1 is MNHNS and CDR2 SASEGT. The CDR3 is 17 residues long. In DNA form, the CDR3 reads TGTGCCAGCAGTAAGGTTACAGGTTCGACTTCTGGGAACACCATATATTTT. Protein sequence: CASSKVTGSTSGNTIYF.

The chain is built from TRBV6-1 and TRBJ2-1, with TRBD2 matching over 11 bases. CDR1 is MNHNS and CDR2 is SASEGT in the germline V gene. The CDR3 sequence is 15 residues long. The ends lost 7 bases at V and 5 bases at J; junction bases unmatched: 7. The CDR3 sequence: CASNEPGLADNEQFF. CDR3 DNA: TGTGCCAGCAACGAACCGGGACTAGCGGACAATGAGCAGTTCTTC.

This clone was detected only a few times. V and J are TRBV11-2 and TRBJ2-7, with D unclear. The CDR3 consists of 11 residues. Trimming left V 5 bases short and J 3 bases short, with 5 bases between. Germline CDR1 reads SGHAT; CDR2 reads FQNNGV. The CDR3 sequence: CASSEGYEQYF. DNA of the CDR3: TGTGCCAGCAGCGAAGGCTACGAGCAGTACTTC.

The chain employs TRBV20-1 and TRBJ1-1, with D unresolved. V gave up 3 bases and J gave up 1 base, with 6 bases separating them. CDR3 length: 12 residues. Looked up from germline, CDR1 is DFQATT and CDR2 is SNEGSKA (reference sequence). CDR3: CSASNRNTEAFF. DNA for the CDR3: TGCAGTGCTAGCAACAGGAACACTGAAGCTTTCTTT.

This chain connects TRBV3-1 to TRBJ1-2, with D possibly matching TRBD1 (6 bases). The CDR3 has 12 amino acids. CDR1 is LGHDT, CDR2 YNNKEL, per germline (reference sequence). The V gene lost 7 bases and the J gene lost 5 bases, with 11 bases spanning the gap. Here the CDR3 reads CASTRGTYGYTF. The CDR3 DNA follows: TGTGCCAGCACCCGGGGGACATATGGCTACACCTTC.